Sequencing of this T cell receptor beta chain was carried out in a study of cytomegalovirus exposure and HLA in healthy donors. The CDR3 length is 16 residues. Germline-derived CDR1 and CDR2 are MGHRA and YSYEKL. J lost 4 bases, V lost 2 bases, and 4 bases had no gene match. The PCR was carried out with 60 Vbeta primers and 13 Jbeta primers. Measured with immunoSEQ multiplex PCR; TCRdb has only the in-frame clones, and not every one. Here the sample spans about 160,000 clones, around 85% being singletons. This receptor was identified in a man aged 50-59 years in good health and CMV-seropositive. Sequencing was done on a sample of PBMCs. This chain joins TRBV4-1 and TRBJ2-3; 12 bases fit TRBD2. CDR3 region: CASSQSSGGASDTQYF. The CDR3 nucleotides read TGCGCCAGCAGCCAATCTAGCGGGGGGGCTTCAGATACGCAGTATTTT.